This TCR beta chain was obtained from a study of blood T cell repertoires in COVID-19. Study-wide background: Researchers got acute and convalescent COVID-19 samples from the United States, Italy and Spain.

Participant age was about 18 to 89 years, and participants resided in 24 US areas. The authors' processing: For nucleated cells, counts were estimated from reference gene primer amplification. Profiled with immunoSEQ multiplex PCR; TCRdb holds only in-frame clones, not every one. From that table come the V and J calls and clone size; the DNA was used to work out D and trimming. This sample has 150,000 to 200,000 clones, with approximately 82% found just once. Germline CDR1 SGHTA, CDR2 FQGNSA. The CDR3 totals 14 residues. V lost 5 bases and J 0 bases, leaving 9 bases between the germline ends. This clone has only a few counts.

This receptor was obtained from a woman aged 45 to 65 who had recovered from COVID-19. V and J are TRBV7-2 and TRBJ2-3, with unresolved D. Material: PBMCs or T cells enriched from blood (not recorded which). CDR3 loop: CASSPVWSTDTQYF. DNA for the CDR3: TGTGCCAGCAGCCCGGTGTGGAGCACAGATACGCAGTATTTT. Full variable domain (rest looked up from reference TRBV7-2 and TRBJ2-3): GAGVSQSPSNKVTEKGKDVELRCDPISGHTALYWYRQSLGQGLEFLIYFQGNSAPDKSGLPSDRFSAERTGGSVSTLTIQRTQQEDSAVYLCASSPVWSTDTQYFGPGTRLTVL.